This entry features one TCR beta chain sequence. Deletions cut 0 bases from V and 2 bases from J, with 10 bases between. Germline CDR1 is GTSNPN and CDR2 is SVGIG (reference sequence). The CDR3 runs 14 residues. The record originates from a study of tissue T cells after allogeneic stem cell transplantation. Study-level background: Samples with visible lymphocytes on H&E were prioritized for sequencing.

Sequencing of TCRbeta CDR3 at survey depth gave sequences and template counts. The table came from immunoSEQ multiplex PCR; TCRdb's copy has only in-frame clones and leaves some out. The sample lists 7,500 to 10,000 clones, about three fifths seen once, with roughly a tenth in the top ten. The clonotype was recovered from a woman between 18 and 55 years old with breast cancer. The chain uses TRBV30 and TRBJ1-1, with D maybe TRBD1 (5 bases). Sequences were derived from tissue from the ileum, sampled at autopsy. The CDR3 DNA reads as TGTGCCTGGAGTGTGTTGCAGGGAAACACTGAAGCTTTCTTT. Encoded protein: CAWSVLQGNTEAFF.